This T cell receptor beta chain was captured by sequencing in a study of cytomegalovirus exposure and HLA in healthy donors. Comment on this clone: Its antigen remains unidentified.

Broader study findings: Testing in vitro showed three CMV-associated chains specific for CMV antigens.

The CDR3 is made up of 16 amino acids. V shed 5 bases, J shed 3 bases, and the junction held 7 bases outside the gene matches. Germline CDR1 MDHEN, CDR2 SYDVKM. Primers for the PCR totalled 60 Vbeta and 13 Jbeta. Original methodology: Later work found approximately 87 million unique TCR beta chains, with about 10 million shared. Clones were read by immunoSEQ multiplex PCR, and TCRdb kept only the in-frame ones, dropping some. From that table come the V and J calls and clone size; the DNA was used to work out D and trimming. The repertoire includes 140,000 to 150,000 clones, almost 85% of them detected once, and roughly 9.9% sits in the top ten.

Input material: PBMCs. The chain links TRBV28 to TRBJ2-7; 13 bases are shared with TRBD2. The sequence came from an older woman in good health and CMV-seropositive. Written as DNA, the CDR3 is TGTGCCAGCAGTCGCCCGGGACTAGCGGGGTACTACGAGCAGTACTTC. Its protein is CASSRPGLAGYYEQYF.